Each of the 12 T cell receptor beta chains below was sequenced from the same sample in a study of blood T cell repertoires in COVID-19. Profiled with immunoSEQ multiplex PCR; TCRdb holds only in-frame clones, not every one. The data hold about 150,000 clones, with about four fifths observed a single time. Material for sequencing was peripheral blood. The receptors were sampled from a woman older than 75 with acute or convalescent COVID-19.

This clone was detected once. The chain carries TRBV9 and TRBJ2-1, with TRBD1 identical over 7 bases. V trimming: 2 bases; J trimming: 9 bases; junction bases outside the gene matches: 11. Germline CDR1 is SGDLS and CDR2 is YYNGEE. This CDR3 is 15 amino acids long. CDR3 amino acids: CASSVGRRGGTEQFF. CDR3 nucleotide sequence: TGTGCCAGCAGCGTTGGTAGGCGAGGGGGCACTGAGCAGTTCTTC. The whole variable domain, remainder taken from reference TRBV9 and TRBJ2-1, is DSGVTQTPKHLITATGQRVTLRCSPRSGDLSVYWYQQSLDQGLQFLIQYYNGEERAKGNILERFSAQQFPDLHSELNLSSLELGDSALYFCASSVGRRGGTEQFFGPGTRLTVL.

The chain joins TRBV5-5 to TRBJ1-2; 7 bases line up with TRBD1. V trimming: 4 bases; J trimming: 1 base; junction bases outside the gene matches: 7. This CDR3 has 15 residues. Germline V gives CDR1 SGHKS, CDR2 YYEKEE (reference sequence). In nucleotides, the CDR3 is TGTGCCAGCAGCGCCTGGGACAGCGATAACTATGGCTACACCTTC. Protein: CASSAWDSDNYGYTF.

This clone has only a few counts. This chain connects TRBV7-2 to TRBJ1-5, with D tentatively TRBD1 (6 bases). With 2 bases removed from V and 5 bases from J, the gap between germline ends came to 7 bases. Looked up from germline, CDR1 is SGHTA and CDR2 is FQGNSA. The CDR3 is made up of 13 amino acids. As DNA, the CDR3 is TGTGCCAGCAGCTTACGGACAGATCAGCCCCAGCATTTT. Translation gives CASSLRTDQPQHF. The full variable domain, rest sourced from reference TRBV7-2 and TRBJ1-5, is GAGVSQSPSNKVTEKGKDVELRCDPISGHTALYWYRQSLGQGLEFLIYFQGNSAPDKSGLPSDRFSAERTGGSVSTLTIQRTQQEDSAVYLCASSLRTDQPQHFGDGTRLSIL.

This clone has more than one count but fewer than ten. The gene calls are TRBV7-2 and TRBJ1-1, with D hard to call. CDR1 and CDR2 from the germline V gene are SGHTA and FQGNSA. The CDR3 is 14 amino acids. Trimming left V 6 bases short and J 5 bases short, with 16 bases between. The CDR3 reads CASSASAGFTEAFF. The CDR3 DNA follows: TGTGCCAGCAGTGCCAGCGCCGGGTTTACTGAAGCTTTCTTT.

The chain uses TRBV7-8 and TRBJ1-5; possibly TRBD1 for D (6 bases). Germline assignment: CDR1 SGHVS and CDR2 FQNEAQ. CDR3 size: 14 residues. Trimming stripped 5 bases from V and 5 bases from J, with 13 bases between. Here the CDR3 DNA reads TGTGCCAGCAGCGGATACAGGGAAGATCAGCCCCAGCATTTT. Protein product: CASSGYREDQPQHF.

This rearrangement joins TRBV6-6 to TRBJ2-2, with D possibly TRBD2 on 6 matching bases. This CDR3 comprises 13 residues. V was trimmed by 7 bases and J by 7 bases, leaving 13 bases between them. Germline V gene data show CDR1 as MNHNY and CDR2 as SVGAGI (reference sequence). The CDR3 sequence is CASTRVGGGELFF. Here the CDR3 DNA reads TGTGCCAGCACTAGGGTGGGAGGCGGGGAGCTGTTTTTT.

This clone ranks as medium-sized (0.01 to 0.1%). The chain links TRBV19 to TRBJ1-5; the D gene is possibly TRBD1 (5 bases). V was cut by 3 bases and J by 6 bases, with 12 bases left in between. This CDR3 spans 14 amino acids. Germline values: CDR1 LNHDA, CDR2 SQIVND (reference sequence). Here the CDR3 reads CASSIGGRGQPQHF. The CDR3 bases are TGTGCCAGTAGTATCGGGGGACGGGGTCAGCCCCAGCATTTT.

This chain uses TRBV18 with TRBJ1-3; maybe TRBD1 (5 bases). Germline assignment: CDR1 KGHSH and CDR2 LQKENI. Trimming pared 1 base from V and 8 bases from J, leaving 12 bases between. This CDR3 contains 14 residues. This CDR3 is CASSPRGDGDTIYF. The DNA of the CDR3 is TGTGCCAGCTCACCACGGGGGGACGGAGACACCATATATTTT. The complete variable domain, with remaining parts taken from reference TRBV18 and TRBJ1-3, reads NAGVMQNPRHLVRRRGQEARLRCSPMKGHSHVYWYRQLPEEGLKFMVYLQKENIIDESGMPKERFSAEFPKEGPSILRIQQVVRGDSAAYFCASSPRGDGDTIYFGEGSWLTVV.

The chain has TRBV4-3 and TRBJ2-5; 8 nucleotides align to TRBD1. CDR3 length: 14 amino acids. Germline trimming cut 4 bases from V and 4 bases from J; bases unmatched to any gene: 5. Germline V CDR1 and CDR2: LGHNA, YSLEER. CDR3 in amino acids: CASSRGQGGETQYF. DNA for the CDR3: TGCGCCAGCAGCCGCGGACAGGGCGGAGAGACCCAGTACTTC.

The V call is TRBV18, the J call TRBJ2-3, with 8 bases that match TRBD1. The CDR3 spans 16 residues. Unmatched junction bases numbered 10, after V lost 6 bases and J lost 2 bases. CDR1 KGHSH and CDR2 LQKENI come from the germline V gene. CDR3 loop: CASSLQPGQDTDTQYF. The CDR3, as DNA: TGTGCCAGCTCCCTTCAACCGGGACAGGACACAGATACGCAGTATTTT.

The chain recombines TRBV19 with TRBJ2-1; a possible D gene is TRBD2 (6 bases). V lost 6 bases to trimming and J lost 4 bases, with 19 bases between them. The CDR3 contains 16 residues. Per the germline V gene, CDR1 is LNHDA and CDR2 is SQIVND (reference sequence). This CDR3 is CASSQEGNLGYNEQFF. The CDR3 bases are TGTGCCAGTAGCCAGGAGGGTAATTTGGGTTACAATGAGCAGTTCTTC.

This clone was picked up a small number of times. V gene TRBV19 combines with J gene TRBJ2-5, with 8 bases aligning to TRBD1. Germline V CDR1 and CDR2: LNHDA, SQIVND (reference sequence). The CDR3 covers 13 residues. V lost 7 bases and J lost 6; bases outside the gene matches: 7. This CDR3 is CASIGQGVKTQYF. In DNA form, the CDR3 reads TGTGCCAGTATTGGACAGGGTGTAAAGACCCAGTACTTC.